The 14 T cell receptor beta chains below were found in one sample sequenced in a study of cytomegalovirus exposure and HLA in healthy donors (dated by TCRdb to 2015 to 2018). Library construction relied on the immunoSEQ multiplex PCR assay. For the multiplex PCR, a mixture combining 60 forward primers for TCR Vbeta segments and 13 reverse primers for TCR Jbeta segments was used. The clones in this table, taken by TCRdb from immuneACCESS, are in-frame only. Not every clone is retained; where verified, under half of the shortfall comes from an unresolved V gene, and the cause of the rest is unknown. The sample contains more than 85,000 clones, roughly 83% of them found a single time. The ten largest clones take up around 4% of the sample. The sequenced sample consisted of PBMCs. The receptors come from a female donor in good health and CMV-seropositive.

The V call is TRBV7-8, the J call TRBJ2-2; 9 bases agree with TRBD2. CDR1 and CDR2 from the germline V gene are SGHVS and FQNEAQ. The V gene end was trimmed by 5 bases and the J gene end by 4 bases; junction bases not matched to a gene: 8. The CDR3 runs to 16 residues. The CDR3 sequence: CASSTSGTSITGELFF. CDR3 nucleotides: TGTGCCAGCAGCACCTCCGGGACTAGCATCACCGGGGAGCTGTTTTTT.

The chain joins TRBV18 to TRBJ1-2, with TRBD1 identical over 7 bases. After removal of 5 bases from V and 6 bases from J, the junction contained 12 bases not matched to a gene. The germline V gene has CDR1 KGHSH and CDR2 LQKENI. The CDR3 has 15 residues. The CDR3 nucleotides are TGTGCCAGCTCAGCTTTAACAGGGGTATCGAATGGCTACACCTTC. This translates into CASSALTGVSNGYTF.

The CDR3 DNA follows: TGTGCCTGGAGTCTAAAGACAACGCACACCGGGGAGCTGTTTTTT. Translation gives CAWSLKTTHTGELFF. The genes are TRBV30 and TRBJ2-2, with no clear D. V was clipped by 2 bases and J by 3 bases, with 13 bases between them. The CDR3 covers 15 residues. Germline lookup yields CDR1 GTSNPN and CDR2 SVGIG (reference sequence).

This chain joins TRBV4-3 and TRBJ2-3; no clear D gene. This CDR3 region has 18 residues. The ends were cut back, 0 bases at V and 4 bases at J, with 20 bases in the middle. Germline loops: CDR1 LGHNA, CDR2 YSLEER. The DNA of the CDR3 is TGCGCCAGCAGCCAAGATCCGCAGCGATCGGCCCCGTCAGATACGCAGTATTTT. Its protein is CASSQDPQRSAPSDTQYF.

This chain connects TRBV6-4 to TRBJ2-1, with D possibly matching TRBD2 (5 bases). The CDR3 loop spans 18 amino acids. Per the germline V gene, CDR1 is MRHNA and CDR2 is SNTAGT. V was cut by 3 bases and J by 0 bases, with 18 bases left in between. The CDR3 nucleotides are TGTGCCAGCAGTGAGGCAGCTAGCTACTTAAGCTCCTACAATGAGCAGTTCTTC. Translation gives CASSEAASYLSSYNEQFF.

The gene calls are TRBV30 and TRBJ2-7, with D unclear. The V gene lost 2 bases and the J gene lost 3 bases, with 5 bases spanning the gap. The CDR3 is 11 residues long. From germline, CDR1 is GTSNPN and CDR2 SVGIG (reference sequence). The CDR3 region has the DNA TGTGCCTGGAGTTTAAACTACGAGCAGTACTTC. Its translation: CAWSLNYEQYF.

This clone was detected a few times. The chain recombines TRBV6-1 with TRBJ2-5, with D perhaps TRBD1 (6 bases). The CDR3 extends over 13 amino acids. V lost 6 bases and J lost 1, with 9 bases in between. The V gene's germline CDR1 is MNHNS and CDR2 SASEGT. The CDR3 sequence: CASRGDIQETQYF. The CDR3 DNA is TGTGCCAGCAGGGGGGACATCCAAGAGACCCAGTACTTC.

CDR3 bases: TGTGCCAGCAGTTACGGGGGGGGCACTGAAGCTTTCTTT. This codes for CASSYGGGTEAFF. The chain recombines TRBV6-6 with TRBJ1-1; weak D call: TRBD1 (5 bases). Trimming took 2 bases from V and 4 from J, leaving 8 bases between them. From germline, CDR1 is MNHNY and CDR2 SVGAGI (reference sequence). The CDR3 is 13 residues long.

The rearrangement uses TRBV10-2 and TRBJ1-4; possibly TRBD1 for D (5 bases). CDR1 is WSHSY, CDR2 SAAADI, per germline. V lost 6 bases and J lost 4, with 12 bases in between. This CDR3 is built from 14 residues. CDR3 in amino acids: CASSPPGGNEKLFF. CDR3 sequence (DNA): TGCGCCAGCAGCCCCCCCGGGGGTAATGAAAAACTGTTTTTT.

This clone appeared once. CDR3 region: CASSLDRESSYEQYF. Written as DNA, the CDR3 is TGTGCCAGCAGCTTAGACAGGGAGAGCTCCTACGAGCAGTACTTC. The J gene is TRBJ2-5, the V gene TRBV7-2; possibly TRBD1 for D (6 bases). The J call is doubtful: the DNA matches TRBJ2-7 better. This CDR3 has 15 amino acids. Germline V gene data show CDR1 as SGHTA and CDR2 as FQGNSA.

The chain joins TRBV7-6 to TRBJ2-5; TRBD1 matches at 8 bases. The J call may be mistaken, given a closer DNA end match to TRBJ2-7. This CDR3 has 15 amino acids. Germline CDR1 SGHVS, CDR2 FNYEAQ. CDR3 residues: CASSYNQGALYEQYF. The CDR3 bases are TGTGCCAGCAGCTACAACCAGGGGGCCCTCTACGAGCAGTACTTC.

The chain combines TRBV6-5 with TRBJ2-5; 7 nucleotides line up with TRBD2. TRBJ2-7 matches the DNA end more closely, so the J call is doubtful. This CDR3 is 15 amino acids long. Per germline, CDR1 MNHEY and CDR2 SVGAGI. The DNA of the CDR3 is TGTGCCAGCAGCCTCTCCGCGGGAGCCTCCTACGAGCAGTACTTC. It translates to CASSLSAGASYEQYF.

The chain uses TRBV5-4 and TRBJ1-1; 11 bases are shared with TRBD1. The CDR3 has 14 residues. CDR1 SGHNT and CDR2 YYREEE come from the germline V gene (reference sequence). V trimming: 4 bases; J trimming: 10 bases; junction bases outside the gene matches: 9. CDR3 DNA sequence: TGTGCCAGCAGCCCCCGGACAGGGGGCGCGAGAGCTTTCTTT. As protein: CASSPRTGGARAFF. Variable domain in full (rest from reference TRBV5-4 and TRBJ1-1): ETGVTQSPTHLIKTRGQQVTLRCSSQSGHNTVSWYQQALGQGPQFIFQYYREEENGRGNFPPRFSGLQFPNYSSELNVNALELDDSALYLCASSPRTGGARAFFGQGTRLTVV.

This chain links TRBV27 with TRBJ2-3; the D gene is possibly TRBD2 (6 bases). The CDR3 is 14 residues long. CDR1 MNHEY and CDR2 SMNVEV come from the germline V gene (reference sequence). The ends were cut back, 8 bases at V and 6 bases at J, with 18 bases in the middle. The CDR3 region is CASVPRTRGDTQYF. In nucleotides, the CDR3 is TGTGCCAGCGTCCCGCGGACACGGGGGGATACGCAGTATTTT.